This T cell receptor (beta chain) stems from a study of memory CD4+ T cells and cytomegalovirus serostatus. Single viable CD3+CD4+CD8-CD45RO+ cells were sorted as the memory CD4+ T cells. The CDR3 runs 16 residues. The V and J ends lost 2 bases and 1 base, in that order; junction bases with no gene match: 2. CDR1 is SGHRS and CDR2 is YFSETQ in the germline V gene. Study-wide results and caveats: CD4+ memory repertoires contained about two fifths of the 164 reported CMV TCRbeta sequences.

This table comes from immunoSEQ multiplex PCR, and its TCRdb copy is limited to in-frame clones, with some not included. The data contain about 44,000 clones, around three quarters of them singletons. This clone was counted only a few times. Its antigen remains unidentified. This TCR derives from an adult in good health and CMV-seronegative. Sequenced material: memory CD4+ T cells from blood. The rearrangement joins TRBV5-1 to TRBJ2-2, with 10 bases identical to TRBD2. The CDR3 coding sequence is TGCGCCAGCAGCTTCCTAGCGGGAGTGAACACCGGGGAGCTGTTTTTT. Amino acid sequence: CASSFLAGVNTGELFF.